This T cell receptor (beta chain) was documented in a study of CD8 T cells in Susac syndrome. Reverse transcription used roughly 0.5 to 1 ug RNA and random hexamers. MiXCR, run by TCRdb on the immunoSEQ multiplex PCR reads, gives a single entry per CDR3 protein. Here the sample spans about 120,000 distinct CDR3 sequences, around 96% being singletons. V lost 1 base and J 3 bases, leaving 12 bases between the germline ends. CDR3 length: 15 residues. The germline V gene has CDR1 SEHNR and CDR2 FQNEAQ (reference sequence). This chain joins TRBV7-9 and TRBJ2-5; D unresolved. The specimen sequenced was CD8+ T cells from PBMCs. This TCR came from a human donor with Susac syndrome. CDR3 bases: TGTGCCAGCAGCTTAGGTTGGATTGGGGAAGAGACCCAGTACTTC. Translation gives CASSLGWIGEETQYF.